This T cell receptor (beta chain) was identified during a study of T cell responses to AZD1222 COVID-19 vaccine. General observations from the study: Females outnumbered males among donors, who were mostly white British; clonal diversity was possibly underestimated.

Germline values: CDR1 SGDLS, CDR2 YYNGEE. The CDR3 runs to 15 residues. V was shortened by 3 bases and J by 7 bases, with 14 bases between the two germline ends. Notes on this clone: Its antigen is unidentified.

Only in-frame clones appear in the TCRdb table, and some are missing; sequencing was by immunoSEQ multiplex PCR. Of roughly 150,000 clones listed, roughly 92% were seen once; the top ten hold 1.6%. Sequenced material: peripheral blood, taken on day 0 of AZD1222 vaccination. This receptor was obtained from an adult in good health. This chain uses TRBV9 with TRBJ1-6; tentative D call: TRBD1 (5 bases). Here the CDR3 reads CASSERQGGNSPLHF. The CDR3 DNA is TGTGCCAGCAGCGAACGTCAGGGCGGCAATTCACCCCTCCACTTT.